These 16 T cell receptor beta chains came from one sample sequenced in a study of CD8+CD57+ T cells in acquired aplastic anemia. By flow cytometry, patients selected for sequencing had shown an expansion of CD8+CD57+ cells. It was genomic DNA that served as the template for profiling TCR beta VDJ and CDR3. From the reads, TCRdb called clonotypes with MiXCR, one entry per CDR3 protein. The sample consists of a few hundred thousand distinct CDR3 sequences, around 50% of them appearing once. Sequenced material: sorted CD4+, CD8+, or CD8+CD57+ T cells (not recorded which) from PBMCs. The receptor set was obtained from a human donor with aplastic anemia.

Comments on this clonotype: A much larger clone lies one base from this, so it may be a read error. This chain links TRBV6-5 with TRBJ2-7, with D hard to call. The CDR3 runs to 11 residues. Germline V gene sequence: CDR1 MNHEY, CDR2 SVGAGI. The CDR3 reads CASRGLYGQYF. CDR3 sequence (DNA): TGTGCCAGCAGAGGATTGTACGGGCAGTACTTC.

This chain joins TRBV15 and TRBJ1-3, with a possible D match to TRBD1 (6 bases). The germline V and J ends were trimmed by 0 bases and 1 base, with 10 bases remaining between them. The CDR3 runs 16 residues. Germline V gene sequence: CDR1 LNHNV, CDR2 YYDKDF (reference sequence). Written as DNA, the CDR3 is TGTGCCACCAGCAGAGATTACACAGGGTCTGGAAACACCATATATTTT. Translating it yields CATSRDYTGSGNTIYF.

This clonotype was recorded at least ten times. This CDR3 is CASSLGTGVLNTEAFF. The CDR3 nucleotides are TGTGCCAGCAGTCTCGGGACAGGGGTTTTAAACACTGAAGCTTTCTTT. The genes are TRBV12-3 or TRBV12-4 and TRBJ1-1; 10 bases match TRBD1. This CDR3 region has 16 residues. The V segment lost 5 bases and the J segment 2 bases; nucleotides outside the gene matches: 8.

About this clonotype: It is unclear where the CDR3 begins or ends on the DNA, so no DNA is shown, and the CDR3 is as TCRdb lists it. This chain connects TRBV2 to TRBJ2-5; the table's D call TRBD1 went unverified against the DNA. Germline V gene sequence: CDR1 SNHLY, CDR2 FYNNEI. Inclusive of both ends, the CDR3 amounts to 21 amino acids. The CDR3 loop is CASSERQGSYGYTFGSGTQYF.

The chain links TRBV12-3 or TRBV12-4 to TRBJ2-7; the D is unclear. V was shortened by 6 bases and J by 3 bases, with 15 bases between the two germline ends. This CDR3 spans 14 amino acids. The CDR3 nucleotides read TGTGCCAGCAGCTTCTCGGATAATTACTACGAGCAGTACTTC. Encoded protein: CASSFSDNYYEQYF.

As for this clonotype: Without the conserved terminal phenylalanine or tryptophan, this CDR3 likely stems from a read error. The DNA is left out, because the CDR3 cannot be placed on it with certainty; the CDR3 is given as TCRdb lists it. The chain links TRBV20-1 to TRBJ2-5. Looked up from germline, CDR1 is DFQATT and CDR2 is SNEGSKA (reference sequence). The CDR3 has 13 residues if both end residues are counted. This chain's CDR3 is CSALRTEEETQYL.

This clonotype has a count of ten or more. V gene TRBV30 combines with J gene TRBJ1-2; possibly TRBD1 for D (6 bases). Germline V gene lookup returns CDR1 GTSNPN and CDR2 SVGIG (reference sequence). Trimming cost V 2 bases and J 4 bases, with 11 bases left between them. The CDR3 covers 13 residues. The DNA of the CDR3 is TGTGCCTGGAGTACGACGACAGGCTATGGCTACACCTTC. It is translated as CAWSTTTGYGYTF.

This clonotype was recorded at least ten times. The chain is built from TRBV4-1 and TRBJ2-7; D perhaps matches TRBD1 (5 bases). CDR3 length equals 18 residues. Germline-derived CDR1 and CDR2 are MGHRA and YSYEKL. The V gene lost 1 base and the J gene lost 3 bases, with 22 bases spanning the gap. CDR3 residues: CASSQARTARGTGYEQYF. CDR3 bases: TGCGCCAGCAGCCAAGCCAGGACCGCTAGGGGAACTGGCTACGAGCAGTACTTC.

This sequence joins TRBV20-1 and TRBJ2-7; D unresolved. This CDR3 region has 12 residues. V was pared by 3 bases and J by 4 bases, with 10 bases between. CDR1 and CDR2 from the germline V gene are DFQATT and SNEGSKA (reference sequence). This CDR3 is CSASRYSYEQYF. The CDR3 region has the DNA TGCAGTGCTAGCCGGTACTCTTACGAGCAGTACTTC.

This clonotype was counted a few times. The V gene is TRBV20-1, the J gene TRBJ2-7, with TRBD1 identical over 11 bases. The germline CDR1 and CDR2 sequences are DFQATT and SNEGSKA (reference sequence). Losses at the gene ends were 3 bases for V and 6 bases for J; bases not matched to a gene: 4. The CDR3 is 13 amino acids. This CDR3 is CSARGQGVVEQYF. The CDR3 DNA is TGCAGTGCTAGGGGACAGGGGGTGGTCGAGCAGTACTTC.

V is TRBV2 and J is TRBJ2-7, with 7 bases lining up with TRBD1. This CDR3 is 14 amino acids long. With V trimmed by 5 bases and J by 5 bases, 9 bases remained unmatched. Germline CDR1 SNHLY, CDR2 FYNNEI. CDR3 DNA sequence: TGTGCCAGCAGTCTCCGCCGGGACAGTAACGAGCAGTACTTC. The encoded protein is CASSLRRDSNEQYF.

The rearrangement links TRBV15 to TRBJ2-2, with D unresolved. CDR1 is LNHNV and CDR2 is YYDKDF in the germline V gene (reference sequence). The CDR3 runs 12 residues. The V and J ends lost 0 bases and 8 bases respectively, with 4 bases between them. CDR3 residues: CATSREAGELFF. CDR3 bases: TGTGCCACCAGCAGAGAAGCAGGGGAGCTGTTTTTT. Using reference TRBV15 and TRBJ2-2 for the parts outside the CDR3, the full variable domain is DAMVIQNPRYQVTQFGKPVTLSCSQTLNHNVMYWYQQKSSQAPKLLFHYYDKDFNNEADTPDNFQSRRPNTSFCFLDIRSPGLGDTAMYLCATSREAGELFFGEGSRLTVL.

As to this clonotype: As the CDR3 is not closed by the conserved phenylalanine or tryptophan, this likely results from a read error. No DNA is shown, since the ends of the CDR3 on it are uncertain; the CDR3 is the one TCRdb lists. J is TRBJ1-2 and V is TRBV9. Termini included, the CDR3 measures 15 amino acids. From germline, CDR1 is SGDLS and CDR2 YYNGEE. CDR3 residues: CASSVDPNSPYGYAL.

The chain combines TRBV7-9 with TRBJ1-5; the D is unclear. Per germline, CDR1 SEHNR and CDR2 FQNEAQ (reference sequence). The CDR3 is 16 amino acids. V was clipped by 3 bases and J by 9 bases, with 21 bases between them. The DNA for the CDR3 is TGTGCCAGCAGCTTGTGGTCCGGCAGCAGAGAGTCGCCCCAGCATTTT. Its translation is CASSLWSGSRESPQHF.

This chain uses TRBV20-1 with TRBJ2-5, with D perhaps matching TRBD2 (6 bases). Per germline, CDR1 DFQATT and CDR2 SNEGSKA (reference sequence). The CDR3 spans 12 residues. V shed 3 bases and J shed 3 bases, with 8 bases lying between them. The CDR3 loop reads CSAREGKETQYF. The CDR3 bases are TGCAGTGCTAGGGAGGGCAAAGAGACCCAGTACTTC.

This clonotype was detected many times. V usage is TRBV5-1 and J usage is TRBJ2-2; D might be TRBD2 (6 bases). Germline V gene lookup returns CDR1 SGHRS and CDR2 YFSETQ. This CDR3 region has 14 residues. Trimming removed 3 bases from V and 2 bases from J, with 8 bases in between. DNA of the CDR3: TGCGCCAGCAGCTCGGGGGTTAACACCGGGGAGCTGTTTTTT. Protein sequence: CASSSGVNTGELFF. The full variable domain, its missing parts supplied by reference TRBV5-1 and TRBJ2-2, is KAGVTQTPRYLIKTRGQQVTLSCSPISGHRSVSWYQQTPGQGLQFLFEYFSETQRNKGNFPGRFSGRQFSNSRSEMNVSTLELGDSALYLCASSSGVNTGELFFGEGSRLTVL.